Below are 6 T cell receptor beta chains sequenced from a single sample in a study of T cell responses to AZD1222 COVID-19 vaccine (dated by TCRdb to the early 2020s). Library generation was performed with the immunoSEQ multiplex PCR assay. TCRdb stores this immuneACCESS table with in-frame sequences only. Part of the clones is absent; in the studies checked, under half of the shortfall reflects unresolved V genes, and no reason is known for the rest. Within this sample are 150,000 to 200,000 clones, with 92% of them counted one time only. The top ten clonotypes cover roughly 2% of the sample. The time point label corresponds to: about 28 days (+/-7) after the second vaccine dose. Sample: peripheral blood, taken 28 days after the second AZD1222 dose. The receptors were gathered from an adult who received the AZD1222 COVID-19 vaccine.

The CDR3 DNA reads TGTGCCAGCGGAACCGACAGTGCTCATCAGCCCCAGCATTTT. Amino acids: CASGTDSAHQPQHF. The J gene is TRBJ1-5, the V gene TRBV6-5; perhaps TRBD1 as D (5 bases). Germline V lookup: CDR1 MNHEY, CDR2 SVGAGI. The V gene lost 8 bases and the J gene lost 5 bases, with 16 bases spanning the gap. This CDR3 comprises 14 residues.

The gene calls are TRBV5-1 and TRBJ1-1; 7 bases are shared with TRBD1. V gave up 4 bases and J gave up 1 base; unmatched junction bases: 10. CDR1 SGHRS and CDR2 YFSETQ come from the germline V gene. CDR3 length equals 16 residues. As DNA, the CDR3 is TGCGCCAGCAGCCCCTTCCCGGGGACAGAGAACACTGAAGCTTTCTTT. Translating it yields CASSPFPGTENTEAFF.

In this sample, this clone turned up a few times. The CDR3 spells CASSYSGGSGEQFF. The CDR3 DNA is TGTGCCAGCAGCTACAGCGGGGGGTCCGGTGAGCAGTTCTTC. J is TRBJ2-1 and V is TRBV11-2; 9 bases are shared with TRBD2. Germline V gene sequence: CDR1 SGHAT, CDR2 FQNNGV. Trimming took 4 bases from V and 9 from J; bases not matched to a gene: 7. The CDR3 length is 14 residues.

The chain uses TRBV29-1 and TRBJ1-1, with 10 nucleotides matching TRBD1. Germline V gives CDR1 SQVTM, CDR2 ANQGSEA. V lost 6 bases and J lost 10; bases outside the gene matches: 11. This CDR3 has 13 amino acids. DNA for the CDR3: TGCAGCGTGGCTGGGACAGGGGTATCTGTAGCTTTCTTT. It is translated as CSVAGTGVSVAFF.

This chain connects TRBV19 to TRBJ2-1; 7 nucleotides align to TRBD2. The length of the CDR3 is 16 residues. V trimming: 1 base; J trimming: 0 bases; junction bases outside the gene matches: 3. Germline CDR1 is LNHDA and CDR2 is SQIVND (reference sequence). This CDR3 reads CASSIAGGSSYNEQFF. CDR3 nucleotide sequence: TGTGCCAGTAGTATAGCAGGCGGGAGCTCCTACAATGAGCAGTTCTTC. The full variable domain, in which reference TRBV19 and TRBJ2-1 provide the parts outside the CDR3, is DGGITQSPKYLFRKEGQNVTLSCEQNLNHDAMYWYRQDPGQGLRLIYYSQIVNDFQKGDIAEGYSVSREKKESFPLTVTSAQKNPTAFYLCASSIAGGSSYNEQFFGPGTRLTVL.

The chain carries TRBV4-1 and TRBJ2-2; D call uncertain. The CDR3 is made up of 11 amino acids. The V end lost 3 bases, the J end lost 7 bases, and 3 bases lay between the germline ends. Germline CDR1 and CDR2: MGHRA and YSYEKL. CDR3 region: CASSHSGELFF. CDR3 sequence (DNA): TGCGCCAGCAGCCATAGCGGGGAGCTGTTTTTT.